This TCR beta chain was profiled in a study of naive and memory T cell subsets. Study findings and constraints: Naive repertoires, especially CD8, held a few larger clonotypes, possibly memory cells re-expressing CD45RA. In naive cells, over 95% of TCR sequences were seen only once. In CD4 and CD8 cells, diversity dropped from naive through EMRA. Naive and memory subsets had different power law exponents for TCR abundance. Expression changes during T cell differentiation may affect RNA-based TCR counts.

Concerning this clonotype: What it recognizes is unknown. Lacking the conserved final phenylalanine or tryptophan, this CDR3 likely reflects a read error.

J was trimmed by 2 bases and V by 5 bases; bases with no gene match: 4. The CDR3 consists of 15 residues. Germline loops: CDR1 MNHEY, CDR2 SVGEGT. The beta constant-region primer was an equimolar mix of two oligonucleotides covering TRBC1 and TRBC2. The ligated cDNA underwent four PCR rounds using SP2 and nested alpha and beta constant-region primers. Using its own MiXCR run on the UMI-ligation and nested PCR reads, TCRdb lists one record per CDR3 protein. The sample records 85,000 to 130,000 distinct CDR3 sequences, about 14% being singletons. The chain uses TRBV6-2 or TRBV6-3 and TRBJ2-3; 10 bases map to TRBD2. The clonotype was recovered from a human donor in good health. The sequenced sample consisted of naive CD8+ T cells from blood. CDR3 loop: CASSPGLAATDTQYL. DNA for the CDR3: TGTGCCAGCAGTCCTGGACTAGCGGCCACAGATACGCAGTATCTT.